The rows below give T cell receptor beta chains drawn from one sample of a study of cytotoxic CD8 clonotypes in ibrutinib-treated CLL. The protocol was immunoSEQ multiplex PCR, while the TCRdb copy is restricted to in-frame clones and leaves out a portion. The repertoire consists of about 140,000 clones, with 70% to 85% occurring once and the leading ten covering less than 30%. The material was PBMCs, obtained after 12 months of ibrutinib treatment. These TCRs come from a human donor with chronic lymphocytic leukemia. Both conserved end residues are part of each CDR3. A D gene is named only where the DNA matches it firmly. Size tells how often a clone was seen (once, few, many) or the class of an expanded clone, and some rows leave it out.

j_call clone_size d_call v_call cdr3_length cdr3_nt cdr3_aa
TRBJ2-2 . . TRBV7-2 13 TGTGCCAGCAGCTTAGAGAGGGCGGGGGAGCTGTTTTTT CASSLERAGELFF
TRBJ2-7 . . TRBV10-3 14 TGTGCCATCGGCAGGGACGGGAGCTCCTACGAGCAGTACTTC CAIGRDGSSYEQYF
TRBJ2-7 . . TRBV6-1 13 TGTGCCAGCAGTGATCCACCTACCTACGAGCAGTACTTC CASSDPPTYEQYF
TRBJ2-2 . TRBD2 TRBV4-1 15 TGCGCCAGCAGCCGGACTAGCGGGAGCACCGGGGAGCTGTTTTTT CASSRTSGSTGELFF
TRBJ1-1 . . TRBV7-9 12 TGTGCCAGCAGCTTAATGAACACTGAAGCTTTCTTT CASSLMNTEAFF
TRBJ2-1 . . TRBV19 15 TGTGCCAGTAGTTCCCCGACAGCACACTACAATGAGCAGTTCTTC CASSSPTAHYNEQFF
TRBJ2-3 medium-sized . TRBV4-2 15 TGTGCCAGCAGCCAAGATAGGCTAGCCTCAGATACGCAGTATTTT CASSQDRLASDTQYF
TRBJ2-2 . . TRBV14 14 TGTGCCAGCAGTTCCTTGGTCCGGGGCGGGGAGCTGTTTTTT CASSSLVRGGELFF
TRBJ2-2 few . TRBV11-2 16 TGTGCCAGCAGCTTAGACCAGGGTGCGAACACCGGGGAGCTGTTTTTT CASSLDQGANTGELFF
TRBJ2-1 . TRBD1 TRBV20-1 11 TGCAGTGCCAGGGGGATCAATGAGCAGTTCTTC CSARGINEQFF
TRBJ1-2 once TRBD1 TRBV29-1 13 TGCAGCGCACAGGGACAGATGTTCTATGGCTACACCTTC CSAQGQMFYGYTF
TRBJ1-1 . . TRBV6-5 13 TGTGCCAGCAGTTACTCGAGGAGCACTGAAGCTTTCTTT CASSYSRSTEAFF
TRBJ2-1 . . TRBV5-1 15 TGCGCCAGCAGCTACTCGACTAGTCCCTACAATGAGCAGTTCTTC CASSYSTSPYNEQFF
TRBJ2-2 few . TRBV7-9 14 TGTGCCAGCAGCTTAGGGAGGGACACCGGGGAGCTGTTTTTT CASSLGRDTGELFF
TRBJ2-7 . TRBD2 TRBV28 15 TGTGCCAGCGTTAGTCTAGCGGGAGGCGTCTACGAGCAGTACTTC CASVSLAGGVYEQYF
TRBJ1-6 . . TRBV7-9 17 TGTGCCAGCAGCTTCGGGGCGGGGAGTCCCTTGAATTCACCCCTCCACTTT CASSFGAGSPLNSPLHF
TRBJ2-7 . . TRBV30 11 TGTGCCTGGAGTGTTCAGGGAAGGCAGTACTTC CAWSVQGRQYF
TRBJ1-3 . . TRBV7-2 17 TGTGCCAGCAGTCCCACCGGGGGGATCTACTCTGGAAACACCATATATTTT CASSPTGGIYSGNTIYF
TRBJ2-7 . . TRBV6-1 14 TGTGCCAGCAGGACCCGGGACACCTCCTACGAGCAGTACTTC CASRTRDTSYEQYF
TRBJ2-1 . TRBD2 TRBV6-1 16 TGTGCCAGCAGTGGTAGTCTAGCGGGGGCGTGGAATGAGCAGTTCTTC CASSGSLAGAWNEQFF
TRBJ1-6 . . TRBV4-2 16 TGTGCCAGCAGCCAAGCCCTGGATGTGATTAATTCACCCCTCCACTTT CASSQALDVINSPLHF
TRBJ1-2 . . TRBV6-5 14 TGTGCCAGCAGAGAAACGACAGGTCGCTATGGCTACACCTTC CASRETTGRYGYTF
TRBJ1-5 once TRBD1 TRBV6-6 14 TGTGCCAGCAGAGGACAGGGGCAAAATCAGCCCCAGCATTTT CASRGQGQNQPQHF
TRBJ1-2 few . TRBV6-5 16 TGTGCCAGCAGTTACGATTTTGGGGGACGATTATATGGCTACACCTTC CASSYDFGGRLYGYTF
TRBJ1-4 . . TRBV28 15 TGTGCCAGCAGTTTTACAGCCAGAAGAAATGAAAAACTGTTTTTT CASSFTARRNEKLFF
TRBJ2-3 . TRBD2 TRBV10-3 17 TGTGCCATCAGTGATCTCTCCGGGACTAGAGAAGCAGATACGCAGTATTTT CAISDLSGTREADTQYF